The 9 T cell receptor beta chains listed next were all sequenced from one sample in a study of blood T cell repertoires in COVID-19. Here immunoSEQ multiplex PCR was the method, and the copy in TCRdb shows in-frame clones only, minus some. The repertoire holds around 250,000 clones, with about 90% as singletons. Material for sequencing was peripheral blood. The receptors come from a woman in her seventies with COVID-19, enrolled during active disease.

The genes are TRBV5-1 and TRBJ2-3, with 7 bases fitting TRBD2. Germline CDR1 reads SGHRS; CDR2 reads YFSETQ. The CDR3 is made up of 13 amino acids. The junction had 5 bases not matched to a gene; V was cut back by 9 bases and J by 1 base. CDR3 sequence reads: CATRREGTDTQYF. The CDR3 bases are TGCGCCACACGACGGGAGGGCACAGATACGCAGTATTTT.

This clone was detected once. The chain combines TRBV30 with TRBJ1-2; possibly TRBD1 for D (6 bases). Trimming took 0 bases from V and 7 from J, leaving 18 bases between them. Germline lookup yields CDR1 GTSNPN and CDR2 SVGIG (reference sequence). The CDR3 extends over 15 amino acids. CDR3 in amino acids: CAWSVVGASPLGYTF. The CDR3 nucleotides are TGTGCCTGGAGTGTGGTGGGGGCGAGTCCCCTTGGCTACACCTTC.

The CDR3 bases are TGTGCCAGCAGTGAAGGGCAGGCCCTTAATAACTATGGCTACACCTTC. It translates to CASSEGQALNNYGYTF. The rearrangement links TRBV6-1 to TRBJ1-2, with D uncertain. The CDR3 extends over 16 amino acids. Germline V lookup: CDR1 MNHNS, CDR2 SASEGT. The V end lost 1 base, the J end lost 1 base, and 13 bases lay between the germline ends.

The CDR3, as DNA: TGTGCCAGCAGCCCCAGGAACACTGAAGCTTTCTTT. As protein: CASSPRNTEAFF. The V gene is TRBV12-3 or TRBV12-4, the J gene TRBJ1-1, with no clear D. V dropped 6 bases and J dropped 1 base, with 6 bases sitting between them. This CDR3 is built from 12 residues.

CDR3 loop: CASARASGGGPDTQYF. CDR3 nucleotide sequence: TGCGCCAGCGCCCGGGCTAGCGGGGGGGGGCCAGATACGCAGTATTTT. This chain links TRBV5-1 with TRBJ2-3; 12 nucleotides agree with TRBD2. CDR1 is SGHRS, CDR2 YFSETQ, per germline. V shed 7 bases and J 4 bases; nucleotides not matched to a gene: 10. The CDR3 has 16 residues.

This chain connects TRBV30 to TRBJ1-5; D ambiguous. V was shortened by 2 bases and J by 0 bases, with 8 bases between the two germline ends. The CDR3 extends over 14 amino acids. CDR1 and CDR2 (germline): GTSNPN, SVGIG (reference sequence). CDR3 amino acids: CAWSKDYSNQPQHF. Here the CDR3 DNA reads TGTGCCTGGAGTAAGGACTATAGCAATCAGCCCCAGCATTTT.

J is TRBJ1-5 and V is TRBV19; the D gene is possibly TRBD1 (6 bases). This CDR3 region has 16 residues. Trimming took 4 bases from V and 0 from J, leaving 13 bases between them. Germline-derived CDR1 and CDR2 are LNHDA and SQIVND (reference sequence). For the CDR3, the DNA is TGTGCCAGTAGTACCCGCACAGGGCATAGCAATCAGCCCCAGCATTTT. This gives the protein CASSTRTGHSNQPQHF.

This chain joins TRBV10-1 and TRBJ2-2; the match to TRBD2 covers 10 bases. The length of the CDR3 is 16 residues. Looked up from germline, CDR1 is WNHNN and CDR2 is SYGVQD (reference sequence). V was pared by 0 bases and J by 6 bases, with 4 bases of the junction left unmatched. The CDR3 region has the DNA TGCGCCAGCAGTGAGTCTAATAGCGGGAGGTCCGGGGAGCTGTTTTTT. This translates into CASSESNSGRSGELFF.

CDR3 sequence (DNA): TGTGCCAGCAGCGTAGCGGGAGATAGCTCCTACAATGAGCAGTTCTTC. Protein: CASSVAGDSSYNEQFF. The chain links TRBV9 to TRBJ2-1; D might be TRBD2 (6 bases). The V end lost 0 bases, the J end lost 0 bases, and 10 bases lay between the germline ends. CDR1 is SGDLS, CDR2 YYNGEE, per germline. The CDR3 runs 16 residues.